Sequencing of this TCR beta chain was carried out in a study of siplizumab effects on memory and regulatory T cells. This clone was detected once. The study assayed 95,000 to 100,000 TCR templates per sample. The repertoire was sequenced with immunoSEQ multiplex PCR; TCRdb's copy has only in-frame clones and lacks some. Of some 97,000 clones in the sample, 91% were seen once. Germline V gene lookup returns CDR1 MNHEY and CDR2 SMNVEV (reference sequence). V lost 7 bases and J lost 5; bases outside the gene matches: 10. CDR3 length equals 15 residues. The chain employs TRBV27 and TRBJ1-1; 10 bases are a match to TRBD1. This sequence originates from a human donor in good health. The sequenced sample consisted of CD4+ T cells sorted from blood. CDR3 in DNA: TGTGCCAGCATCCGAGGCGGGACAGGGGTGACTGAAGCTTTCTTT. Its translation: CASIRGGTGVTEAFF.